The rows below give T cell receptor beta chains drawn from one sample of a study of shared clonotypes between healthy human individuals. Data came from immunoSEQ multiplex PCR; TCRdb stores just in-frame clones and leaves some out. The sample includes around 2.5 million clones, 80% to 95% of them seen just once. The sequencing sample was made of naive CD4+ T cells from PBMCs. The receptors were sampled from a man between 18 and 29 years old in good health. Some clones in this sample may be carry-over from other donors' samples. CDR3s include the opening cysteine and the closing phenylalanine or tryptophan. D genes are given only for firm matches. A clone size is listed for some rows: how often the clone was seen (once, few, many), or a class if it is expanded.

clone_size	v_call	j_call	d_call	cdr3_nt	cdr3_aa
once	TRBV6-5	TRBJ2-7	TRBD1	TGTGCCAGCAGTACCGGACAGGGGGCGTACGAGCAGTACTTC	CASSTGQGAYEQYF
-	TRBV4-1	TRBJ1-2	-	TGCGCCAGCAGCCCCCGGGAAGGCGGATACTATGGCTACACCTTC	CASSPREGGYYGYTF
-	TRBV6-5	TRBJ1-1	TRBD1	TGTGCCAGCAGCGGGTATGGACAGGTGAACACTGAAGCTTTCTTT	CASSGYGQVNTEAFF
-	TRBV19	TRBJ2-2	-	TGTGCCAGTAGTATAGCGGGCCATATCGGGGAGCTGTTTTTT	CASSIAGHIGELFF
-	TRBV9	TRBJ2-2	-	TGTGCCAGCAGCGTAGGACAGGATACAGCCGGGGAGCTGTTTTTT	CASSVGQDTAGELFF
-	TRBV5-4	TRBJ1-1	TRBD1	TGTGCCAGCAGCTTGGGCCGGCCGGGACAGTCTGAAGCTTTCTTT	CASSLGRPGQSEAFF
-	TRBV4-1	TRBJ2-7	TRBD1	TGCGCCAGCAGCCGGGGGACAGGTGGTTCCTACGAGCAGTACTTC	CASSRGTGGSYEQYF
-	TRBV25-1	TRBJ1-1	-	TGTGCCAGCAGTGAAGTGGGACCCATCACTGAAGCTTTCTTT	CASSEVGPITEAFF
-	TRBV5-4	TRBJ2-7	-	TGTGCCAGCAGCTTAGGGACCGGGACTTTAGAGGACGAGCAGTACTTC	CASSLGTGTLEDEQYF
-	TRBV5-1	TRBJ1-2	-	TGCGCCAGCAGCCCCGAGGGACTTGGCTACACCTTC	CASSPEGLGYTF
-	TRBV7-3	TRBJ2-3	-	TGTGCCAGCAGCTTACTTGGGGCGGTAGTAAGCGGTAGCACAGATACGCAGTATTTT	CASSLLGAVVSGSTDTQYF
-	TRBV5-1	TRBJ2-2	-	TGTGCCAGCAGCTATCCCGGGGGACACACTAACGGGGAGCTGTTTTTT	CASSYPGGHTNGELFF
-	TRBV7-8	TRBJ1-1	TRBD1	TGTGCCAGCAGCCTGGGACAGGGGGCTACCACTGAAGCTTTCTTT	CASSLGQGATTEAFF
-	TRBV12-5	TRBJ1-2	-	TGTGCTAGTGGTTTGGCGGGCGGGGGCCATGGCTACACCTTC	CASGLAGGGHGYTF
once	TRBV5-1	TRBJ2-7	TRBD1	TGCGCCAGCAGCTTAGCGACAGGGGGCATCTACGAGCAGTACTTC	CASSLATGGIYEQYF
-	TRBV28	TRBJ1-4	-	TGTGCCAGCAGTTTAAGCAGTCCGGGAGAAAAACTGTTTTTT	CASSLSSPGEKLFF
-	TRBV11-2	TRBJ1-2	-	TGTGCCAGCAGCTACTCACAGGGATTTGCCTCCGGCTACACCTTC	CASSYSQGFASGYTF
-	TRBV30	TRBJ1-5	-	TGTGCCTGGAGTGTAAATTCCGGCAAAAACAATCAGCCCCAGCATTTT	CAWSVNSGKNNQPQHF
-	TRBV5-1	TRBJ2-1	TRBD1	TGCGCCAGCAGCGCCGGGACAGGGGGCAATGAGCAGTTCTTC	CASSAGTGGNEQFF
-	TRBV4-1	TRBJ2-7	-	TGCGCCAGCAGCCAAGTGGTATTACAGGGACGCGTAGCCTACGAGCAGTACTTC	CASSQVVLQGRVAYEQYF
once	TRBV10-3	TRBJ1-2	TRBD1	TGTGCCATCAGGCGGACAGGGGACGGATATGGCTACACCTTC	CAIRRTGDGYGYTF
-	TRBV5-4	TRBJ2-1	-	TGTGCCAGCAGCCCTCAGGGGTATGAGCAGTTCTTC	CASSPQGYEQFF
-	TRBV5-8	TRBJ2-1	-	TGTGCCAGCAGCTTGGAACAGTACAATGAGCAGTTCTTC	CASSLEQYNEQFF
-	TRBV28	TRBJ1-2	TRBD1	TGTGCCAGCGGGGACAGGGGGGGAGGAGGCTACACCTTC	CASGDRGGGGYTF
once	TRBV7-8	TRBJ1-2	-	TGTGCCAGCAGCCCCGGCGTCAACTATGGCTACACCTTC	CASSPGVNYGYTF
-	TRBV28	TRBJ2-1	-	TGTGCCAGCAGGACTGACTACAATGAGCAGTTCTTC	CASRTDYNEQFF
-	TRBV9	TRBJ2-3	-	TGTGCCAGCAGCGTTTCGACGCCTAGCACAGATACGCAGTATTTT	CASSVSTPSTDTQYF
-	TRBV28	TRBJ1-3	-	TGTGCCAGCAGGAAACCCGGGAACACCATATATTTT	CASRKPGNTIYF
-	TRBV5-1	TRBJ1-4	TRBD1	TGCGCCAGCAGCCCTGACAGGGGGCGCGAAAAACTGTTTTTT	CASSPDRGREKLFF
-	TRBV18	TRBJ1-3	TRBD1	TGTGCCAGCTCACTTGGGACAGCCTCTGGAAACACCATATATTTT	CASSLGTASGNTIYF
once	TRBV4-1	TRBJ1-6	-	TGCGCCAGCAGCCAAGGGGCCTATCCTTCACCCCTCCACTTT	CASSQGAYPSPLHF